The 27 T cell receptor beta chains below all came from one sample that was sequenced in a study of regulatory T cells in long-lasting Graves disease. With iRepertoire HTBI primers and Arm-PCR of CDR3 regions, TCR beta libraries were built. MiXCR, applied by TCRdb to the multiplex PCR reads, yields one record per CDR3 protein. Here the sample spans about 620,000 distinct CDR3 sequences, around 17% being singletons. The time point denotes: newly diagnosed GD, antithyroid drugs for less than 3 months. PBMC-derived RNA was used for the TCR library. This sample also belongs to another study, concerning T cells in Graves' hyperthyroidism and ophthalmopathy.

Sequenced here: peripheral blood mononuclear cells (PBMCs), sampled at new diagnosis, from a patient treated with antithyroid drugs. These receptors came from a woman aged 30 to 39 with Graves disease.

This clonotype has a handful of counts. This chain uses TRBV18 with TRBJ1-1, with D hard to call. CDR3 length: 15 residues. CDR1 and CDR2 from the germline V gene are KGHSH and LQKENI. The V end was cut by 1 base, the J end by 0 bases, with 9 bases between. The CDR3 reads CASSPLGRVNTEAFF. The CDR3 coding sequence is TGTGCCAGCTCACCACTCGGACGGGTGAACACTGAAGCTTTCTTT.

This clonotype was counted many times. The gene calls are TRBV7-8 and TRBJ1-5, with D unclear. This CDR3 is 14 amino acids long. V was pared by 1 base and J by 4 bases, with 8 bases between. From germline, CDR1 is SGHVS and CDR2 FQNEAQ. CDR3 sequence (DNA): TGTGCCAGCAGCTTAGAGCTGGGGAATCAGCCCCAGCATTTT. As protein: CASSLELGNQPQHF.

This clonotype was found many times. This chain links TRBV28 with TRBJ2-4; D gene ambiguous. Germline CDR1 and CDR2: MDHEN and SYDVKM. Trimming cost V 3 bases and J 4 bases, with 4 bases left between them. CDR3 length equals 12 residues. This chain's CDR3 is CASSLVKNIQYF. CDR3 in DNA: TGTGCCAGCAGTTTGGTAAAAAACATTCAGTACTTC.

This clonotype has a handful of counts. The CDR3 sequence: CASSPPEGLGSYNEQFF. DNA of the CDR3: TGTGCCAGCTCACCACCTGAGGGACTAGGGTCCTACAATGAGCAGTTCTTC. The chain joins TRBV18 to TRBJ2-1, with 8 bases matching TRBD2. The CDR3 contains 17 residues. After removal of 0 bases from V and 1 base from J, the junction contained 5 bases not matched to a gene. Per germline, CDR1 KGHSH and CDR2 LQKENI.

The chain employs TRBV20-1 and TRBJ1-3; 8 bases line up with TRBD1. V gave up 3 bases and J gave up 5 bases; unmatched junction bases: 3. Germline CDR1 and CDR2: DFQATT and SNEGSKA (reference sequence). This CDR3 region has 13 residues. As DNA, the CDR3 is TGCAGTGCTAGGACAGGGGTTAGAAACACCATATATTTT. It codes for CSARTGVRNTIYF.

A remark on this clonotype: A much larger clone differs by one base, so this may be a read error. CDR3 sequence: CATSDTGIGGSYEQYF. CDR3 nucleotide sequence: TGTGCCACCAGTGACACCGGGATAGGGGGGTCCTACGAGCAGTACTTC. The rearrangement joins TRBV24-1 to TRBJ2-7, with D possibly called TRBD1 or TRBD2 (6 bases each). The germline CDR1 and CDR2 sequences are KGHDR and SFDVKD. The CDR3 extends over 16 amino acids. Trimming removed 4 bases from V and 1 base from J, with 16 bases in between.

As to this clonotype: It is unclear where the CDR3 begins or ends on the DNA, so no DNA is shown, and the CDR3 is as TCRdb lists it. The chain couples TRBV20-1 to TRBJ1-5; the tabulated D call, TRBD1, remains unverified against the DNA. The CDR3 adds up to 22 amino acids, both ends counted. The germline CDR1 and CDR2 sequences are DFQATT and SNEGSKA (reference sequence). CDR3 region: CSAYVGGKSYEQYFGPGQPQHF.

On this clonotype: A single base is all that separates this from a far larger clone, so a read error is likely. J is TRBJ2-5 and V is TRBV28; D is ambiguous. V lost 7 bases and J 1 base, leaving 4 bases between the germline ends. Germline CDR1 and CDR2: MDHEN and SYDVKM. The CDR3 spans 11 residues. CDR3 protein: CASTTQETQYF. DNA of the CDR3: TGTGCCAGCACCACCCAAGAGACCCAGTACTTC.

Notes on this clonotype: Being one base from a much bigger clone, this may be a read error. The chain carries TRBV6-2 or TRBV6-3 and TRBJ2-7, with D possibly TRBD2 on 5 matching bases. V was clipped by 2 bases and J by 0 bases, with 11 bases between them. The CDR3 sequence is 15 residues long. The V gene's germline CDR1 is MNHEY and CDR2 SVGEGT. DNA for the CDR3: TGTGCCAGCAGTTACCCGAGGGTCAGCTCCTACGAGCAGTACTTC. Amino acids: CASSYPRVSSYEQYF.

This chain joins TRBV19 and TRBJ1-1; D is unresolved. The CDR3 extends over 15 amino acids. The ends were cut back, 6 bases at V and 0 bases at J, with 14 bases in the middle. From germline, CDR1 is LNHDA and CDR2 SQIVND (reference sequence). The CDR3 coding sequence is TGTGCCAGTAGGTCGGACCCCCGGATGAACACTGAAGCTTTCTTT. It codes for CASRSDPRMNTEAFF.

The CDR3 DNA reads TGCAGTGCCTCTAGGGATACGCAGTATTTT. It yields the protein CSASRDTQYF. The chain joins TRBV20-1 to TRBJ2-3; D call uncertain. From germline, CDR1 is DFQATT and CDR2 SNEGSKA (reference sequence). The CDR3 has 10 amino acids. V was pared by 6 bases and J by 6 bases, with 7 bases between.

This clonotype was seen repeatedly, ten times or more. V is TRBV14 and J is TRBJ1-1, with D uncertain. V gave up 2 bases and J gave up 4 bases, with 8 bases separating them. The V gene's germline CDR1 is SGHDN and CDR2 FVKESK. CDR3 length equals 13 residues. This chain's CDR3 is CASSQFEGTEAFF. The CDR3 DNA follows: TGTGCCAGCAGCCAATTCGAGGGCACTGAAGCTTTCTTT.

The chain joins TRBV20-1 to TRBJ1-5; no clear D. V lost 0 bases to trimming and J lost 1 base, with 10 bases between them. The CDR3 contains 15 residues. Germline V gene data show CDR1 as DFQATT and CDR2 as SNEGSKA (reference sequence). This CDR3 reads CSAREPWESNQPQHF. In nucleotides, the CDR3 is TGCAGTGCTAGAGAACCCTGGGAAAGCAATCAGCCCCAGCATTTT.

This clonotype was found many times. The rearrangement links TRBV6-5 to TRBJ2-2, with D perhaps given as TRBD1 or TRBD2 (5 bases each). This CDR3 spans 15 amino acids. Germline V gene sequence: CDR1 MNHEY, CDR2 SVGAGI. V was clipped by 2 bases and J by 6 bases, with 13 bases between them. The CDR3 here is CASSYARESPGELFF. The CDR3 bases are TGTGCCAGCAGTTACGCCAGGGAGTCTCCCGGGGAGCTGTTTTTT.

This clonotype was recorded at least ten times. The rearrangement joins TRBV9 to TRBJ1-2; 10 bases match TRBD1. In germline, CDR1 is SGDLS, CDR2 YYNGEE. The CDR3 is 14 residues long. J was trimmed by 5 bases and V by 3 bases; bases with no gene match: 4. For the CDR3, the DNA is TGTGCCAGCAGCGCTTCGGACAGGGGGTATGGCTACACCTTC. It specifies CASSASDRGYGYTF. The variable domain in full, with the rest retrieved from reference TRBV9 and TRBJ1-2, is DSGVTQTPKHLITATGQRVTLRCSPRSGDLSVYWYQQSLDQGLQFLIQYYNGEERAKGNILERFSAQQFPDLHSELNLSSLELGDSALYFCASSASDRGYGYTFGSGTRLTVV.

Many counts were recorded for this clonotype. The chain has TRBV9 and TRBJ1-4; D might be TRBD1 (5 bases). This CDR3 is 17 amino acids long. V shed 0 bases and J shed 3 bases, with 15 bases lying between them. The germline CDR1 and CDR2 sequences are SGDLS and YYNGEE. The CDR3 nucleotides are TGTGCCAGCAGCGTAGGCGGGGGAAACTCAGCTAATGAAAAACTGTTTTTT. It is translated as CASSVGGGNSANEKLFF.

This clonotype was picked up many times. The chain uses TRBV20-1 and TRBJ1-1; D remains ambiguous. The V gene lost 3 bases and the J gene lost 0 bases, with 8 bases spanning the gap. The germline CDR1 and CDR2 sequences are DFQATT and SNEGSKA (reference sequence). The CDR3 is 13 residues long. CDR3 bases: TGCAGTGCTAGGCGGATAATGAACACTGAAGCTTTCTTT. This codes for CSARRIMNTEAFF.

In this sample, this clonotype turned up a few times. This CDR3 reads CATRTGVDTGELFF. CDR3 coding DNA: TGTGCCACCCGGACAGGGGTGGACACCGGGGAGCTGTTTTTT. The chain uses TRBV2 and TRBJ2-2; TRBD1 aligns across 9 bases. From germline, CDR1 is SNHLY and CDR2 FYNNEI. V dropped 10 bases and J dropped 3; count of bases not matched to a gene: 6. This CDR3 has 14 amino acids.

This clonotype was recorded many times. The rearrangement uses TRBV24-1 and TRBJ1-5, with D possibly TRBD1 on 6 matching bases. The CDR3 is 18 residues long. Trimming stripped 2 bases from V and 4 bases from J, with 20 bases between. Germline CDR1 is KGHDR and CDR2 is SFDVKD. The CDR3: CATSDSREGVTQNQPQHF. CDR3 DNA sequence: TGTGCCACCAGTGATTCAAGGGAGGGGGTCACCCAGAATCAGCCCCAGCATTTT.

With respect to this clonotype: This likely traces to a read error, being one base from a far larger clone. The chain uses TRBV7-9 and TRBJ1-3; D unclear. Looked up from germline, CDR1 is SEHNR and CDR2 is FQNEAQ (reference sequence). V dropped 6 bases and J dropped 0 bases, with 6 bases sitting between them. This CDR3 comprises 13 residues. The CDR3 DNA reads TGTGCCAGCAGTACCAACTCTGGAAACACCATATATTTT. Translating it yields CASSTNSGNTIYF.

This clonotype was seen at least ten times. The CDR3 coding sequence is TGTGCCAGCAGTTACGAGGCGGGAGCGGTCTACGAGCAGTACTTC. Translating it yields CASSYEAGAVYEQYF. The chain combines TRBV6-5 with TRBJ2-7; 7 bases agree with TRBD2. This CDR3 comprises 15 residues. V lost 2 bases to trimming and J lost 3 bases; unmatched junction nucleotides: 7. Germline V gives CDR1 MNHEY, CDR2 SVGAGI.

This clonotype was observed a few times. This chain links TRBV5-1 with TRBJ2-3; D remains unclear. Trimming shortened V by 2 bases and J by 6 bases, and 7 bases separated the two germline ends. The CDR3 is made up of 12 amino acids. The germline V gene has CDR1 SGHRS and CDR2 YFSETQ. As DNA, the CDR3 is TGCGCCAGCAGCTTAAGTTGGGATACGCAGTATTTT. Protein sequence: CASSLSWDTQYF.

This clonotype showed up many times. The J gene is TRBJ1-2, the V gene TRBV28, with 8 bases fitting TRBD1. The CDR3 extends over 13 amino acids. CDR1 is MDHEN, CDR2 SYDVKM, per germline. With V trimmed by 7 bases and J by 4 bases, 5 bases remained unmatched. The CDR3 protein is CASTGGVGYGYTF. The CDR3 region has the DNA TGTGCCAGCACAGGGGGCGTAGGCTATGGCTACACCTTC.

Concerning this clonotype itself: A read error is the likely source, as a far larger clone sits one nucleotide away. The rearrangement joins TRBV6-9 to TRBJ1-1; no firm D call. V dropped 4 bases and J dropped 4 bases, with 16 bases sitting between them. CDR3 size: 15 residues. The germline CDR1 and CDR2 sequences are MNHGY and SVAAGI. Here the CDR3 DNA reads TGTGCCAGCAGTTTCGGACGGACGGTGAGCACTGAAGCTTTCTTT. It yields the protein CASSFGRTVSTEAFF.

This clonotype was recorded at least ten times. The CDR3 nucleotides read TGTGCCACCAGTGATACATCCGGGACAGGGGGCCCTCGGGAGACCCAGTACTTC. Its protein is CATSDTSGTGGPRETQYF. The chain is built from TRBV24-1 and TRBJ2-5, with 12 bases that match TRBD1. This CDR3 contains 18 residues. J gave up 5 bases and V 3 bases, and 12 bases lay outside the gene matches. Germline loops: CDR1 KGHDR, CDR2 SFDVKD.

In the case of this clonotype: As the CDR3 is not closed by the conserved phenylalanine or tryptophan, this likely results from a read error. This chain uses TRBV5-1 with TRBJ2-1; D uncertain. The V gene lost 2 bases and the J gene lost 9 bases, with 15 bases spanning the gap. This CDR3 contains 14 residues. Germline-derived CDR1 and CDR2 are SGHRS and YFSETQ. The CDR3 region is CASSLGNRVGEQFL. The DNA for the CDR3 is TGCGCCAGCAGCTTAGGCAATAGAGTCGGTGAGCAGTTCCTC.

The CDR3 region is CASSEGTSGRKKYF. The CDR3 DNA reads TGTGCCAGCAGCGAGGGGACTAGCGGGAGAAAGAAGTACTTC. The rearrangement joins TRBV5-6 to TRBJ2-7; 14 bases agree with TRBD2. This CDR3 spans 14 amino acids. Germline V gene data show CDR1 as SGHDT and CDR2 as YYEEEE. The J segment lost 11 bases and the V segment lost 4 bases, leaving 8 bases of the junction unmatched.